The 8 T cell receptor beta chains below all came from one sample that was sequenced in a study of identical twins. TCRdb itself ran the 5' RACE reads through MiXCR, one entry per CDR3 protein. This sample carries 350,000 to 450,000 distinct CDR3 sequences, roughly 18% of them seen once, and the ten largest clones take around 12%. Sequenced: naive T cells sorted from blood. These receptors were obtained from a man in his fifties in good health.

The rearrangement joins TRBV27 to TRBJ2-7; 9 bases match TRBD2. Per germline, CDR1 MNHEY and CDR2 SMNVEV (reference sequence). V lost 3 bases and J lost 5; bases outside the gene matches: 5. The length of the CDR3 is 14 residues. The CDR3 is CASSLAGGPNEQYF. The CDR3, as DNA: TGTGCCAGCAGTTTGGCGGGAGGGCCGAACGAGCAGTACTTC.

The genes are TRBV12-3 or TRBV12-4 and TRBJ2-3; no definite D call. CDR3 length: 15 amino acids. Trimming removed 2 bases at V and 2 bases at J, with 11 bases between. CDR3 residues: CASSLSGPNTDTQYF. CDR3 coding DNA: TGTGCCAGCAGTTTATCTGGCCCGAACACAGATACGCAGTATTTT.

This clonotype was detected only a few times. The chain is built from TRBV6-1 and TRBJ2-1; D is unresolved. Germline V CDR1 and CDR2: MNHNS, SASEGT. The CDR3 has 14 residues. The V end lost 8 bases, the J end lost 8 bases, and 19 bases lay between the germline ends. The CDR3 nucleotides are TGTGCCAGCGGTAGAAGACCCCCACCCGATGAGCAGTTCTTC. As protein: CASGRRPPPDEQFF.

The chain links TRBV4-1 to TRBJ2-1; the D gene is possibly TRBD1 (5 bases). Trimming stripped 0 bases from V and 1 base from J, with 10 bases between. Germline CDR1 is MGHRA and CDR2 is YSYEKL. The CDR3 consists of 16 residues. In nucleotides, the CDR3 is TGCGCCAGCAGCCAAGATGCAGGGTGGTCCTACAATGAGCAGTTCTTC. This sequence encodes CASSQDAGWSYNEQFF.

The chain combines TRBV20-1 with TRBJ2-3, with D perhaps TRBD2 (5 bases). V was shortened by 3 bases and J by 1 base, with 11 bases between the two germline ends. This CDR3 has 14 amino acids. Germline V gene sequence: CDR1 DFQATT, CDR2 SNEGSKA (reference sequence). This chain's CDR3 is CSASPGIGTDTQYF. CDR3 in DNA: TGCAGTGCTAGCCCGGGGATTGGCACAGATACGCAGTATTTT.

Note on this clonotype: A read error may explain this, as a much larger clone is one base away. This rearrangement joins TRBV11-2 to TRBJ2-7, with TRBD1 matching over 9 bases. The CDR3 consists of 13 residues. The J segment lost 6 bases and the V segment lost 3 bases, leaving 3 bases of the junction unmatched. Germline V gene lookup returns CDR1 SGHAT and CDR2 FQNNGV. This chain's CDR3 is CASSFYRGREQYF. In nucleotides, the CDR3 is TGTGCCAGCAGCTTTTACAGGGGGCGCGAGCAGTACTTC.

This clonotype was seen at least ten times. The chain employs TRBV12-3 or TRBV12-4 and TRBJ1-5; D is unresolved. Trimming shortened V by 9 bases and J by 2 bases, and 11 bases separated the two germline ends. The CDR3 is made up of 13 amino acids. The CDR3 here is CASKNSGNQPQHF. CDR3 DNA: TGTGCCAGTAAAAACAGTGGCAATCAGCCCCAGCATTTT.

The V call is TRBV7-6, the J call TRBJ2-5; possible D gene TRBD2, 7 bases. Trimming took off 5 bases at V and 1 base at J, with 14 bases between the two ends. Germline V gene lookup returns CDR1 SGHVS and CDR2 FNYEAQ. This CDR3 has 15 residues. The CDR3 DNA is TGTGCCAGCAGCGCCCGGGGGGCCTTCCAAGAGACCCAGTACTTC. Protein: CASSARGAFQETQYF. Variable domain in full (rest from reference TRBV7-6 and TRBJ2-5): GAGVSQSPRYKVTKRGQDVALRCDPISGHVSLYWYRQALGQGPEFLTYFNYEAQQDKSGLPNDRFSAERPEGSISTLTIQRTEQRDSAMYRCASSARGAFQETQYFGPGTRLLVL.